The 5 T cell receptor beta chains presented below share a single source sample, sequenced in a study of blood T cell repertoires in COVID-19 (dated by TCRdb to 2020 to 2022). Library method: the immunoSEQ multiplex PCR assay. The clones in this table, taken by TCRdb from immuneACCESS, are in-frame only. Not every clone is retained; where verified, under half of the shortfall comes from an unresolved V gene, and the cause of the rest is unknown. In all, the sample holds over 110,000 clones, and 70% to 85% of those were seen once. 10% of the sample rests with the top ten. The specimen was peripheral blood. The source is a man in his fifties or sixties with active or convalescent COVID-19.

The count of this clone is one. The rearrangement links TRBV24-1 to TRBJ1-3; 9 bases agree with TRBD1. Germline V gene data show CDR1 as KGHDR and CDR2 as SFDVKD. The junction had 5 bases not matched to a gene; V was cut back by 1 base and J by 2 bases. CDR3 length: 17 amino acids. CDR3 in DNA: TGTGCCACCAGTGATTTACCACAGGGGGCTGCTGGAAACACCATATATTTT. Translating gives CATSDLPQGAAGNTIYF.

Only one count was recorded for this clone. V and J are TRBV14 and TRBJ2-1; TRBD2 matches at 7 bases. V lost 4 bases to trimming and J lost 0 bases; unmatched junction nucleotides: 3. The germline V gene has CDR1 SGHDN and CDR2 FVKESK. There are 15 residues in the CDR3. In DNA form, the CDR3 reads TGTGCCAGCAGCCGGCGGGGGAGCTCCTACAATGAGCAGTTCTTC. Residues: CASSRRGSSYNEQFF.

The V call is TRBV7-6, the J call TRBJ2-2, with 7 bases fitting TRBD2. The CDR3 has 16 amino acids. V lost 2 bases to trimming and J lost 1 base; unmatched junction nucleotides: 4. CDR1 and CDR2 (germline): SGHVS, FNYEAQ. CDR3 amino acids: CASSLLGGGNTGELFF. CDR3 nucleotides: TGTGCCAGCAGCTTATTAGGCGGGGGGAACACCGGGGAGCTGTTTTTT.

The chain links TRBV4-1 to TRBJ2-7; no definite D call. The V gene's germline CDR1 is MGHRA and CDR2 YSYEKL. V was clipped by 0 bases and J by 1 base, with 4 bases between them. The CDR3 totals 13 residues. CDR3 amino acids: CASSQDNSYEQYF. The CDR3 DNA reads TGCGCCAGCAGCCAAGACAATTCCTACGAGCAGTACTTC.

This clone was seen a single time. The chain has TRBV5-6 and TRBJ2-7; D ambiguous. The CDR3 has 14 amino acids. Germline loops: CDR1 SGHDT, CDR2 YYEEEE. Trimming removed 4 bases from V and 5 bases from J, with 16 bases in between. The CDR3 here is CASSLTRSLDEQYV. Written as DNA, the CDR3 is TGTGCCAGCAGCCTAACCCGGAGTCTCGACGAGCAGTACGTC.